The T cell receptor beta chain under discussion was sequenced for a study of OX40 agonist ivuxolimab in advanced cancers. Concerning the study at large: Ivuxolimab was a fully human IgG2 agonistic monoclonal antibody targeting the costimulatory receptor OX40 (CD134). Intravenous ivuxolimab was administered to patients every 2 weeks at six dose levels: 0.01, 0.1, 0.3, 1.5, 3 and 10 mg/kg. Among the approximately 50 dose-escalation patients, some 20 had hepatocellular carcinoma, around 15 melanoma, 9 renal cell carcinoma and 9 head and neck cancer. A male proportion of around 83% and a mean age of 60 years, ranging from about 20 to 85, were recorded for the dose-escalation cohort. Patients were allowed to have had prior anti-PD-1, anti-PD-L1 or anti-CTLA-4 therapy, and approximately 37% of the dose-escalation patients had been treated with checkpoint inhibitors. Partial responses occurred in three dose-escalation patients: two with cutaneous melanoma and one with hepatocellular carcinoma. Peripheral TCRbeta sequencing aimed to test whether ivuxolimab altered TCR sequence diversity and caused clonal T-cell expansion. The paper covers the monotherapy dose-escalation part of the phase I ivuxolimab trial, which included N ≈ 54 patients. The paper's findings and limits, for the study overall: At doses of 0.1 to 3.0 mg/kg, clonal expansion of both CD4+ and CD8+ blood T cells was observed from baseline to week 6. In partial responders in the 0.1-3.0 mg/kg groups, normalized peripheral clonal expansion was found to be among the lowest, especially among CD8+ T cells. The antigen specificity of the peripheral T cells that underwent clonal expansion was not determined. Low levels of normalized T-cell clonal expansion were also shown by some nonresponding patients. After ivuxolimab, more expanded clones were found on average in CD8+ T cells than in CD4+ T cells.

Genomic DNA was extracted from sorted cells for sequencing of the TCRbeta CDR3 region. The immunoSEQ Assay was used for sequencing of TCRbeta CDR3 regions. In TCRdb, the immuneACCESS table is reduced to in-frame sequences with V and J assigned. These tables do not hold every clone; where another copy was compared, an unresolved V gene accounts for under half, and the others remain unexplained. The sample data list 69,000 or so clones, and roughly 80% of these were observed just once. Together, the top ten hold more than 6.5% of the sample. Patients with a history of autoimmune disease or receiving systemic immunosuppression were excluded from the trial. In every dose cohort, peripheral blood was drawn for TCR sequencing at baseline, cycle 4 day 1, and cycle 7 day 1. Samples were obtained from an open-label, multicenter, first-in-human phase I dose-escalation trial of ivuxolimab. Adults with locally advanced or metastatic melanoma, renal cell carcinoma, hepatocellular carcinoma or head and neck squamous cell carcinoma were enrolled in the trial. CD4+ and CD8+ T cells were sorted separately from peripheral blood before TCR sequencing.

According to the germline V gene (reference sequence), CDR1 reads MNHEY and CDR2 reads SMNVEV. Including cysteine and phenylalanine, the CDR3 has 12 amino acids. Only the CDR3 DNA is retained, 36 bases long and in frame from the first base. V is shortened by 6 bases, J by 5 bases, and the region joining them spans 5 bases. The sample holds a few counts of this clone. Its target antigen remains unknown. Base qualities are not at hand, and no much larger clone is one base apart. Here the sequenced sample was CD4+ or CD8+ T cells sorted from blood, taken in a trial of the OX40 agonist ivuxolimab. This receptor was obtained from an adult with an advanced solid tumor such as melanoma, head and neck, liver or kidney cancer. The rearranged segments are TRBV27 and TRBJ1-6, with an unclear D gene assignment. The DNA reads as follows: TGTGCCAGCAGGGTGGATAATTCACCCCTCCACTTT. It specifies CASRVDNSPLHF.